This T cell receptor beta chain was obtained from a study of T cells in Graves' hyperthyroidism and ophthalmopathy. Study outcomes and limitations: Also found in blood were most expanded thyroid clonotypes above 0.001.

The V gene's germline CDR1 is MDHEN and CDR2 SYDVKM. The trim removed 8 bases at V and 8 bases at J, leaving 5 bases unmatched. The CDR3 totals 13 residues. Template material for amplifying TCR beta CDR3 regions consisted of RNA transcripts. HTBI primers were used for first-round RT-PCR of the TCR CDR3. Each CDR3 protein gets one entry after TCRdb re-called the multiplex PCR reads with MiXCR. The data hold some 270,000 distinct CDR3 sequences, with 12% to 15% observed a single time. This clonotype was recorded at least ten times. Its antigen is currently unknown. Each patient was aged 18 to 65 and had newly diagnosed hyperthyroidism of under 2 months' duration. Each 10 ml fresh peripheral blood draw supplied the PBMCs.

This sequence was found in a woman aged 40 to 55 with Graves' hyperthyroidism. This chain connects TRBV28 to TRBJ2-1; 11 nucleotides agree with TRBD2. The sample comprised blood. Here the CDR3 reads CASEASGRYEQFF. The CDR3 region has the DNA TGTGCCAGCGAGGCTAGCGGGAGGTATGAGCAGTTCTTC.